The 27 T cell receptor beta chains below come from one sample, sequenced in a study of T cells after yellow fever vaccination. In TCRdb, the 5' RACE reads were re-called with MiXCR into one record per CDR3 protein. The data contain 400,000 or so distinct CDR3 sequences, 9.5% to 13% of them seen just once; the ten biggest clones take up more than 15%. The starting material was PBMCs, obtained on the day of the first yellow fever vaccination. Receptors were obtained from a man between 18 and 29 years old who received the YFV17D yellow fever vaccine.

Ten or more counts support this clonotype. The chain is built from TRBV7-2 and TRBJ1-5; 8 bases map to TRBD1. V lost 5 bases to trimming and J lost 6 bases; unmatched junction nucleotides: 9. Looked up from germline, CDR1 is SGHTA and CDR2 is FQGNSA. This CDR3 comprises 15 residues. CDR3 bases: TGTGCCAGCAGCCCGGACAGGGAGCGGAGTCAGCCCCAGCATTTT. This sequence encodes CASSPDRERSQPQHF.

The V and J genes are TRBV5-1 and TRBJ1-6, with 10 positions matching TRBD1. Unmatched junction bases numbered 6, after V lost 6 bases and J lost 9 bases. Germline lookup yields CDR1 SGHRS and CDR2 YFSETQ. The CDR3 sequence is 14 residues long. The CDR3 nucleotides read TGCGCCAGCAAACGCGGGACAGGGGTTTCACCCCTCCACTTT. Protein product: CASKRGTGVSPLHF.

The J gene is TRBJ1-2, the V gene TRBV10-3; 8 bases line up with TRBD1. The CDR3 has 16 amino acids. Germline CDR1 ENHRY, CDR2 SYGVKD. Trimming cost V 5 bases and J 4 bases; bases outside gene matches: 12. This CDR3 reads CAISNQGALTGYGYTF. For the CDR3, the DNA is TGTGCCATCAGTAACCAGGGGGCACTGACTGGCTATGGCTACACCTTC.

This clonotype was recorded a few times. J is TRBJ1-2 and V is TRBV4-1; maybe TRBD1 (5 bases). Germline lookup yields CDR1 MGHRA and CDR2 YSYEKL. This CDR3 is 14 amino acids long. V lost 0 bases and J 8 bases, leaving 13 bases between the germline ends. CDR3 loop: CASSQEVSGKGYTF. In nucleotides, the CDR3 is TGCGCCAGCAGCCAAGAAGTGTCAGGGAAGGGCTACACCTTC.

CDR3 loop: CASSLARIPGPYTEAFF. Written as DNA, the CDR3 is TGTGCCAGCAGCTTAGCCCGGATTCCGGGACCGTACACTGAAGCTTTCTTT. The rearrangement uses TRBV7-8 and TRBJ1-1, with TRBD1 as a possible D gene (5 bases). Deletions cut 0 bases from V and 3 bases from J, with 17 bases between. In germline, CDR1 is SGHVS, CDR2 FQNEAQ. The CDR3 length is 17 residues.

This clonotype was observed a few times. The V call is TRBV2, the J call TRBJ2-3, with TRBD2 matching 9 bases. The trim removed 3 bases at V and 5 bases at J, leaving 9 bases unmatched. The CDR3 totals 16 residues. The germline V gene has CDR1 SNHLY and CDR2 FYNNEI. The CDR3 sequence: CASSEFAGGPLDTQYF. The CDR3 region has the DNA TGTGCCAGCAGTGAGTTTGCGGGGGGGCCTCTAGATACGCAGTATTTT.

V is TRBV5-1 and J is TRBJ2-1; the match to TRBD2 covers 7 bases. The V segment lost 4 bases and the J segment 6 bases; nucleotides outside the gene matches: 13. CDR1 SGHRS and CDR2 YFSETQ come from the germline V gene. The CDR3 is 16 amino acids. CDR3 amino acids: CASSVGGLVMVNEQFF. In DNA, the CDR3 is TGCGCCAGCAGCGTTGGAGGACTAGTTATGGTCAATGAGCAGTTCTTC. Variable domain in full (rest from reference TRBV5-1 and TRBJ2-1): KAGVTQTPRYLIKTRGQQVTLSCSPISGHRSVSWYQQTPGQGLQFLFEYFSETQRNKGNFPGRFSGRQFSNSRSEMNVSTLELGDSALYLCASSVGGLVMVNEQFFGPGTRLTVL.

This clonotype was counted many times. V gene TRBV4-3 combines with J gene TRBJ2-1, with TRBD2 matching over 11 bases. CDR1 and CDR2 from the germline V gene are LGHNA and YSLEER. This CDR3 contains 16 residues. V was clipped by 1 base and J by 4 bases; unmatched bases: 3. Written as DNA, the CDR3 is TGCGCCAGCAGCCAAGGGGTAGCGGGGGGGTACAATGAGCAGTTCTTC. Its protein product is CASSQGVAGGYNEQFF.

This clonotype was found many times. V usage is TRBV7-2 and J usage is TRBJ1-4; TRBD1 matches at 7 bases. CDR1 is SGHTA and CDR2 is FQGNSA in the germline V gene. The J segment lost 6 bases and the V segment lost 1 base, leaving 5 bases of the junction unmatched. This CDR3 is built from 15 residues. The DNA for the CDR3 is TGTGCCAGCAGCTTAGTCGCAGACAGGGATGAAAAACTGTTTTTT. It translates to CASSLVADRDEKLFF.

The V and J genes are TRBV5-1 and TRBJ1-2; 8 nucleotides align to TRBD1. After removal of 2 bases from V and 7 bases from J, the junction contained 10 bases not matched to a gene. The CDR3 length is 15 residues. The germline gives CDR1 SGHRS, CDR2 YFSETQ. CDR3 in DNA: TGCGCCAGCAGCTTCACCGGGACAGGCGTACGTGGCTACACCTTC. Protein: CASSFTGTGVRGYTF.

V gene TRBV20-1 combines with J gene TRBJ2-3, with 9 nucleotides matching TRBD2. Trimming cost V 0 bases and J 15 bases; bases outside gene matches: 4. CDR1 is DFQATT, CDR2 SNEGSKA, per germline (reference sequence). The CDR3 has 11 residues. CDR3 region: CSARDSGGAYF. Here the CDR3 DNA reads TGCAGTGCTAGAGATAGCGGGGGAGCTTATTTT.

The chain joins TRBV5-1 to TRBJ1-4, with no clear D. V gave up 4 bases and J gave up 3 bases, with 10 bases separating them. Germline CDR1 and CDR2: SGHRS and YFSETQ. The CDR3 totals 14 residues. The CDR3 region has the DNA TGCGCCAGCAGCGGAGGGTTGTCTAATGAAAAACTGTTTTTT. It is translated as CASSGGLSNEKLFF.

This clonotype was counted only a few times. The chain links TRBV4-3 to TRBJ2-6; possibly TRBD2 for D (6 bases). With 0 bases removed from V and 2 bases from J, the gap between germline ends came to 11 bases. From germline, CDR1 is LGHNA and CDR2 YSLEER. The CDR3 extends over 17 amino acids. The CDR3 DNA sequence: TGCGCCAGCAGCCAAGATTGGAGGGGAGCTGGGGCCAACGTCCTGACTTTC. Its translation: CASSQDWRGAGANVLTF.

This clonotype was found a few times. The chain couples TRBV4-2 to TRBJ1-1, with 7 bases identical to TRBD1. Germline CDR1 and CDR2: LGHNA and YNFKEQ. The CDR3 sequence is 16 residues long. Unmatched junction bases numbered 9, after V lost 4 bases and J lost 1 base. CDR3 residues: CASSLASGQRNTEAFF. CDR3 bases: TGTGCCAGCAGCCTAGCGTCGGGACAGCGGAACACTGAAGCTTTCTTT.

In its sample, this clonotype was seen a few times. The chain has TRBV12-3 or TRBV12-4 and TRBJ1-1; D call uncertain. The CDR3 is 13 amino acids. V was clipped by 3 bases and J by 4 bases, with 9 bases between them. The CDR3 region has the DNA TGTGCCAGCAGTTTCGCCGGTTCCACTGAAGCTTTCTTT. Protein: CASSFAGSTEAFF.

This clonotype was counted only a few times. The V gene is TRBV9, the J gene TRBJ2-5; D could derive from TRBD1 or TRBD2 (6 bases each). V lost 3 bases and J lost 5, with 14 bases in between. From germline, CDR1 is SGDLS and CDR2 YYNGEE. This CDR3 comprises 14 residues. The DNA of the CDR3 is TGTGCCAGCAGCGATGCAAGAGGGGGGGAGACCCAGTACTTC. Protein: CASSDARGGETQYF.

This clonotype was recorded a few times. This rearrangement joins TRBV20-1 to TRBJ1-4, with 10 positions matching TRBD1. Germline V gene data show CDR1 as DFQATT and CDR2 as SNEGSKA (reference sequence). The CDR3 totals 14 residues. After removal of 2 bases from V and 7 bases from J, the junction contained 4 bases not matched to a gene. The CDR3 spells CSARSRDRGEKLFF. The CDR3 DNA follows: TGCAGTGCTAGATCCCGGGACAGGGGTGAAAAACTGTTTTTT.

V and J are TRBV28 and TRBJ2-3; 7 nucleotides agree with TRBD1. Germline loops: CDR1 MDHEN, CDR2 SYDVKM. With V trimmed by 6 bases and J by 2 bases, 5 bases remained unmatched. The CDR3 sequence is 14 residues long. CDR3 nucleotides: TGTGCCAGCAGCAACAGGGGCTCCACAGATACGCAGTATTTT. Encoded protein: CASSNRGSTDTQYF.

The gene calls are TRBV5-1 and TRBJ2-3, with D perhaps TRBD1 (5 bases). CDR3 length: 15 residues. Germline-derived CDR1 and CDR2 are SGHRS and YFSETQ. Trimming took off 2 bases at V and 0 bases at J, with 10 bases between the two ends. The CDR3 nucleotides are TGCGCCAGCAGCTTAACAGGCCCTAGCACAGATACGCAGTATTTT. Translating it yields CASSLTGPSTDTQYF.

This chain joins TRBV12-5 and TRBJ1-3, with unresolved D. The V gene lost 0 bases and the J gene lost 0 bases, with 3 bases spanning the gap. The CDR3 is made up of 14 amino acids. Germline CDR1 LGHNT, CDR2 FRNRAP. CDR3 region: CASGLVDSGNTIYF. CDR3 nucleotide sequence: TGTGCTAGTGGTTTGGTAGACTCTGGAAACACCATATATTTT.

This clonotype was seen a few times. The gene calls are TRBV9 and TRBJ1-2; no firm D call. V lost 4 bases, J lost 2 bases, and 12 bases lay in between. Germline CDR1 SGDLS, CDR2 YYNGEE. CDR3 size: 14 residues. DNA of the CDR3: TGTGCCAGCAGCCCAGAAGTACGGAACTATGGCTACACCTTC. Its translation: CASSPEVRNYGYTF.

V gene TRBV5-1 combines with J gene TRBJ2-3; D gene unclear. Germline V CDR1 and CDR2: SGHRS, YFSETQ. This CDR3 is 14 amino acids long. Between the trimmed V and J ends, which lost 1 base and 2 bases, there was a span of 8 bases. The CDR3 here is CASSLYRFTDTQYF. The DNA of the CDR3 is TGCGCCAGCAGCTTGTACAGATTCACAGATACGCAGTATTTT.

This clonotype showed up just a few times. The chain uses TRBV25-1 and TRBJ2-5, with D perhaps TRBD1 (5 bases). CDR1 is MGHDK and CDR2 is SYGVNS in the germline V gene. With 4 bases removed from V and 2 bases from J, the gap between germline ends came to 8 bases. The length of the CDR3 is 13 residues. CDR3 loop: CASSGWTQETQYF. As DNA, the CDR3 is TGTGCCAGCAGTGGCTGGACACAAGAGACCCAGTACTTC.

This clonotype was counted a few times. This sequence joins TRBV10-3 and TRBJ1-2; the D gene is possibly TRBD1 (5 bases). The length of the CDR3 is 14 residues. Per germline, CDR1 ENHRY and CDR2 SYGVKD. Trimming removed 0 bases from V and 2 bases from J, with 7 bases in between. CDR3 nucleotide sequence: TGTGCCATCAGTGAGTCGTCAGGGAACTATGGCTACACCTTC. Protein sequence: CAISESSGNYGYTF.

This clonotype has only a few counts. J is TRBJ2-2 and V is TRBV6-5, with unresolved D. The CDR3 has 15 residues. V lost 0 bases and J 7 bases, leaving 12 bases between the germline ends. Germline CDR1 MNHEY, CDR2 SVGAGI. The CDR3: CASSYSNPRGGELFF. As DNA, the CDR3 is TGTGCCAGCAGTTACTCGAACCCCCGTGGCGGGGAGCTGTTTTTT.

This clonotype appeared a few times. This chain joins TRBV6-2 or TRBV6-3 and TRBJ2-5; TRBD2 matches 7 bases. The CDR3 is 14 residues long. Germline lookup yields CDR1 MNHEY and CDR2 SVGEGT. Trimming cost V 4 bases and J 3 bases; bases outside gene matches: 5. The CDR3 loop reads CASSSNGGKETQYF. The CDR3 DNA sequence: TGTGCCAGCAGTTCGAACGGGGGGAAAGAGACCCAGTACTTC.

The gene calls are TRBV12-3 or TRBV12-4 and TRBJ2-5, with 9 bases lining up with TRBD2. V trimming: 6 bases; J trimming: 5 bases; junction bases outside the gene matches: 4. CDR3 length: 13 amino acids. The CDR3 DNA reads as TGTGCCAGCAGCTATGCGGGGGGGGAGACCCAGTACTTC. Its translation: CASSYAGGETQYF.